The rows below give T cell receptor beta chains drawn from one sample of a study of blood T cell repertoires in COVID-19. Sequenced by immunoSEQ multiplex PCR; TCRdb stores in-frame clones only, minus some. The table lists about 140,000 clones, around 78% of them singletons. Sequencing was carried out using peripheral blood. These receptors were taken from a woman older than 75 with active or convalescent COVID-19. Both conserved end residues are trimmed from each CDR3. The D gene is left open where the match is weak.

d_gene	v_gene	j_gene	CDR3aa
NA	TRBV5-6	TRBJ1-5	ASSLRSNGQPQH
NA	TRBV21-1	TRBJ1-5	ATENRGNQPQH
TRBD2	TRBV19	TRBJ2-2	ASSIQRGAPGELF
NA	TRBV6-2/TRBV6-3	TRBJ1-2	ASSQEQGKYYGYT
NA	TRBV27	TRBJ1-1	ASSRTGLPEAF
NA	TRBV30	TRBJ2-5	AWSPPGSGQETQY
TRBD1	TRBV18	TRBJ2-7	ASSQQGAHEQY
NA	TRBV7-8	TRBJ2-1	ASSLGGGGLNEQF
TRBD1	TRBV27	TRBJ1-4	ASSKQTGGDREKLF
NA	TRBV2	TRBJ1-2	ASSGIREVLVYGYT
TRBD1	TRBV7-2	TRBJ2-5	ASSFRQGAGETQY
NA	TRBV28	TRBJ1-4	ASSFSGAWGGGKLF
TRBD1	TRBV19	TRBJ1-2	ASKPGQGGYGYT
TRBD1	TRBV6-2/TRBV6-3	TRBJ2-1	ASSPTGTGAHEQF
NA	TRBV6-5	TRBJ2-7	ASSGMAGPYEQY
NA	TRBV21-1	TRBJ1-3	ARGQGKSGNTIY
TRBD2	TRBV5-3	TRBJ2-7	ARSVLSRTSGYEQY
TRBD2	TRBV3-1/TRBV3-2	TRBJ2-1	ASSQDAGGGRLEQF
NA	TRBV6-5	TRBJ1-2	ASNPDRPNYGYT
TRBD1	TRBV9	TRBJ1-6	ASSVAPDRVNSPLH
NA	TRBV21-1	TRBJ2-7	ASSITGTGINEQY
TRBD1	TRBV7-2	TRBJ1-1	ASTLTALSRGTDGAF
NA	TRBV25-1	TRBJ1-2	ASSDHSPQAYGYT
NA	TRBV7-9	TRBJ1-5	ASSPSVDQPQH
TRBD1	TRBV6-5	TRBJ1-2	ASRTDRDSGYT
NA	TRBV7-2	TRBJ2-5	ASSELLQETQY
TRBD1	TRBV19	TRBJ1-1	ASTTYGQGNTEAF
NA	TRBV5-1	TRBJ1-6	ASSFGHGGNSPLH
NA	TRBV5-1	TRBJ2-5	ASSLVTGLQETQY
TRBD1	TRBV25-1	TRBJ1-4	ASSGPGTGGRGKLF
NA	TRBV19	TRBJ1-2	ASSVMTDYGYT
NA	TRBV7-2	TRBJ1-4	ASTRLGSNEKLF
NA	TRBV27	TRBJ1-5	ASSSLYEGNQPQH
TRBD1	TRBV5-6	TRBJ1-1	ASSQGQATEAF
NA	TRBV7-8	TRBJ1-1	ASSSGSGMNTEAF
NA	TRBV5-1	TRBJ1-1	ASSPGTGRGVNTEAF
NA	TRBV27	TRBJ2-1	ASTLTGGPSYNEQF
NA	TRBV11-1	TRBJ2-3	AAAGRRNTDTQY
NA	TRBV19	TRBJ2-7	ASSKESTGRQY
NA	TRBV7-9	TRBJ1-3	ASSPSRGAIGNTIY
NA	TRBV6-5	TRBJ1-6	ASSTTQEGSPLH
NA	TRBV6-2/TRBV6-3	TRBJ1-2	ASTPPGSGYT
NA	TRBV28	TRBJ1-5	ASSQGSNQPQH
NA	TRBV19	TRBJ2-4	ASSILSREDIQY
NA	TRBV5-1	TRBJ1-3	ASSLGNYGAGNTIY
NA	TRBV7-3	TRBJ2-2	ASSLIRFGELF
NA	TRBV20-1	TRBJ2-5	SASGLGAGLGTQY
NA	TRBV5-5	TRBJ1-2	ASSSLGRSGGYT
NA	TRBV20-1	TRBJ1-2	SASDIKGYT
NA	TRBV5-1	TRBJ2-3	ASSLVGDRTDTQY
TRBD1	TRBV19	TRBJ1-5	ASRPSGTGRIQPQH
NA	TRBV6-5	TRBJ1-2	ASRPGVFGYT